The 18 T cell receptor beta chains below all came from one sample that was sequenced in a study of beta chain features in type 1 diabetes. Expressed TCRB transcripts got sequenced, as all isolated RNA was reverse transcribed. Repertoires were generated with immunoSEQ multiplex PCR, while TCRdb's copy carries only in-frame clones and drops some. The sample contains approximately 300,000 clones, about 11% of which appear only once. Source material: naive CD4+ T cells from blood. The receptors shown here come from a woman in her thirties in good health.

There are a few counts of this clone. V is TRBV14 and J is TRBJ2-2; 8 bases map to TRBD1. CDR1 SGHDN and CDR2 FVKESK come from the germline V gene. This CDR3 is 16 amino acids long. Germline trimming cut 4 bases from V and 1 base from J; bases unmatched to any gene: 5. In nucleotides, the CDR3 is TGTGCCAGCAGCCTTAGGACAGGGAAGAACACCGGGGAGCTGTTTTTT. Encoded protein: CASSLRTGKNTGELFF.

The genes are TRBV6-6 and TRBJ2-1, with 8 bases identical to TRBD2. Unmatched junction bases numbered 1, after V lost 0 bases and J lost 6 bases. CDR3 length: 14 amino acids. Germline V lookup: CDR1 MNHNY, CDR2 SVGAGI (reference sequence). CDR3 in amino acids: CASSYSAGGNEQFF. CDR3 bases: TGTGCCAGCAGTTACTCCGCGGGGGGCAATGAGCAGTTCTTC.

This chain links TRBV28 with TRBJ2-2, with 7 bases aligning to TRBD2. V trimming: 3 bases; J trimming: 0 bases; junction bases outside the gene matches: 10. In germline, CDR1 is MDHEN, CDR2 SYDVKM. This CDR3 comprises 18 residues. The chain's CDR3 is CASSFPPLLASNTGELFF. As DNA, the CDR3 is TGTGCCAGCAGTTTTCCCCCTCTACTAGCGTCGAACACCGGGGAGCTGTTTTTT. The full variable domain, rest sourced from reference TRBV28 and TRBJ2-2, is DVKVTQSSRYLVKRTGEKVFLECVQDMDHENMFWYRQDPGLGLRLIYFSYDVKMKEKGDIPEGYSVSREKKERFSLILESASTNQTSMYLCASSFPPLLASNTGELFFGEGSRLTVL.

The CDR3 loop reads CSVERRGMGEQFF. CDR3 in DNA: TGCAGCGTTGAACGGCGGGGGATGGGTGAGCAGTTCTTC. The genes are TRBV29-1 and TRBJ2-1; 7 bases are a match to TRBD2. V gave up 2 bases and J gave up 9 bases; unmatched junction bases: 7. Germline values: CDR1 SQVTM, CDR2 ANQGSEA. The CDR3 length is 13 residues.

The chain couples TRBV7-3 to TRBJ2-3; 7 bases agree with TRBD2. With 2 bases clipped from V and 4 bases from J, the junction kept 3 bases outside the gene matches. Germline CDR1 and CDR2: SGHTA and FQGTGA. This CDR3 has 14 residues. The CDR3 is CASSLGRAADTQYF. The CDR3 DNA follows: TGTGCCAGCAGCTTAGGGAGGGCCGCAGATACGCAGTATTTT.

This sequence joins TRBV13 and TRBJ2-1; 9 bases align to TRBD2. Germline V gene sequence: CDR1 PRHDT, CDR2 FYEKMQ (reference sequence). The CDR3 is made up of 15 amino acids. Trimming removed 5 bases from V and 6 bases from J; junction bases left unmatched: 8. The CDR3 sequence: CASSPLAGNPNEQFF. As DNA, the CDR3 is TGTGCCAGCAGCCCTCTAGCGGGAAACCCCAATGAGCAGTTCTTC.

Only a few counts were recorded for this clone. This chain connects TRBV6-1 to TRBJ2-6; 9 nucleotides agree with TRBD2. CDR1 is MNHNS, CDR2 SASEGT, per germline. There are 15 residues in the CDR3. The J segment lost 0 bases and the V segment lost 7 bases, leaving 1 base of the junction unmatched. CDR3 sequence (DNA): TGTGCCAGCATAGCGGGAGTCTCTGGGGCCAACGTCCTGACTTTC. Residues: CASIAGVSGANVLTF.

V usage is TRBV6-6 and J usage is TRBJ1-2; a possible D gene is TRBD1 (6 bases). Trimming stripped 2 bases from V and 3 bases from J, with 10 bases between. The CDR3 loop spans 14 amino acids. Germline V lookup: CDR1 MNHNY, CDR2 SVGAGI (reference sequence). DNA for the CDR3: TGTGCCAGCAGTTACATGGGGGCAGACTATGGCTACACCTTC. This gives the protein CASSYMGADYGYTF.

This clone came up a few times. The chain couples TRBV28 to TRBJ1-1, with TRBD1 as a possible D gene (5 bases). V lost 3 bases, J lost 10 bases, and 15 bases lay in between. Germline V gene lookup returns CDR1 MDHEN and CDR2 SYDVKM. The CDR3 length is 13 residues. The CDR3 DNA reads TGTGCCAGCAGTTTGGGGGGGGAGGGTTCAGCTTTCTTT. Translating it yields CASSLGGEGSAFF.

The V and J genes are TRBV7-8 and TRBJ2-5, with D hard to call. The V end lost 1 base, the J end lost 9 bases, and 12 bases lay between the germline ends. The CDR3 consists of 13 residues. In germline, CDR1 is SGHVS, CDR2 FQNEAQ. The CDR3 DNA sequence: TGTGCCAGCAGCTTAGGATCTCCGGCGGCCCAGTACTTC. It is translated as CASSLGSPAAQYF.

In DNA form, the CDR3 reads TGTGCCAGCAGCAACGGCAGGGGTGGGAAGACTGAAGCTTTCTTT. Amino acid sequence: CASSNGRGGKTEAFF. The chain links TRBV4-2 to TRBJ1-1; maybe TRBD1 (6 bases). The V gene lost 5 bases and the J gene lost 5 bases, with 18 bases spanning the gap. The germline CDR1 and CDR2 sequences are LGHNA and YNFKEQ. The CDR3 is 15 residues long.

This chain links TRBV5-4 with TRBJ2-1, with TRBD1 identical over 8 bases. CDR1 and CDR2 (germline): SGHNT, YYREEE (reference sequence). V was pared by 4 bases and J by 2 bases, with 14 bases of the junction left unmatched. CDR3 length: 18 amino acids. CDR3 amino acids: CASSQMTDRGLTYNEQFF. Here the CDR3 DNA reads TGTGCCAGCAGCCAAATGACCGACAGGGGTTTGACCTACAATGAGCAGTTCTTC. The whole variable domain, remainder taken from reference TRBV5-4 and TRBJ2-1, is ETGVTQSPTHLIKTRGQQVTLRCSSQSGHNTVSWYQQALGQGPQFIFQYYREEENGRGNFPPRFSGLQFPNYSSELNVNALELDDSALYLCASSQMTDRGLTYNEQFFGPGTRLTVL.

This clone has only a few counts. This chain links TRBV5-1 with TRBJ2-5, with TRBD2 matching over 7 bases. With V trimmed by 6 bases and J by 0 bases, 5 bases remained unmatched. The CDR3 has 14 amino acids. Per germline, CDR1 SGHRS and CDR2 YFSETQ. The DNA of the CDR3 is TGCGCCAGCAACGCGGGGGAGTACCAAGAGACCCAGTACTTC. It translates to CASNAGEYQETQYF.

The DNA of the CDR3 is TGTGCCAGCAGCTTGGGCGGGAAACAAGAGACCCAGTACTTC. Translation: CASSLGGKQETQYF. The genes are TRBV7-9 and TRBJ2-5; possibly TRBD2 for D (6 bases). The CDR3 contains 14 residues. Germline CDR1 SEHNR, CDR2 FQNEAQ (reference sequence). Trimming removed 3 bases at V and 2 bases at J, with 10 bases between.

The genes are TRBV6-5 and TRBJ1-2; D ambiguous. The CDR3 runs to 13 residues. With 5 bases removed from V and 6 bases from J, the gap between germline ends came to 13 bases. Germline lookup yields CDR1 MNHEY and CDR2 SVGAGI. Here the CDR3 DNA reads TGTGCCAGCAGTCTGGGGAGGGTCGATGGCTACACCTTC. This codes for CASSLGRVDGYTF.

The chain links TRBV28 to TRBJ2-1, with a tentative D call TRBD2 (6 bases). The ends were cut back, 2 bases at V and 1 base at J, with 9 bases in the middle. The germline V gene has CDR1 MDHEN and CDR2 SYDVKM. This CDR3 is built from 15 residues. Here the CDR3 DNA reads TGTGCCAGCAGTTTAGGCGGGATTTCCTACAATGAGCAGTTCTTC. It specifies CASSLGGISYNEQFF.

This clone was observed a handful of times. This chain joins TRBV18 and TRBJ1-2; 7 nucleotides match TRBD1. Losses at the gene ends were 6 bases for V and 6 bases for J; bases not matched to a gene: 7. The length of the CDR3 is 13 residues. Germline CDR1 and CDR2: KGHSH and LQKENI. The CDR3 sequence is CASSRTGLDGYTF. CDR3 sequence (DNA): TGTGCCAGCTCCCGGACAGGTCTTGATGGCTACACCTTC.

This clone was observed a few times. J is TRBJ1-2 and V is TRBV7-2; D is ambiguous. With 2 bases removed from V and 4 bases from J, the gap between germline ends came to 17 bases. CDR1 is SGHTA, CDR2 FQGNSA, per germline. There are 16 residues in the CDR3. The CDR3 sequence: CASSLNGHGLLYGYTF. DNA of the CDR3: TGTGCCAGCAGCTTAAACGGTCACGGACTTCTCTATGGCTACACCTTC.